This T cell receptor beta chain was obtained from a study of cytomegalovirus exposure and HLA in healthy donors. Overall study results and limits: There were some public TCRs occurring in many donors, but most TCR sequences were rare. Reports described diagnosis of cytomegalovirus status by the classifier as highly specific and sensitive. By HLA locus, TCR association rates varied in a later analysis, with DRB1 showing the most and HLA-C the fewest.

Trimming left V 1 base short and J 7 bases short, with 11 bases between. The germline V gene has CDR1 LGHNA and CDR2 YNFKEQ. This CDR3 contains 13 residues. Primers for the PCR totalled 60 Vbeta and 13 Jbeta. TCRdb's table, derived via immunoSEQ multiplex PCR, lists solely in-frame clones and lacks some. Among 150,000 to 200,000 clones, approximately 78% were seen once, and the ten largest hold over 10%. This clone has just a few counts. Its antigen is not identified. Sequencing was done on a sample of PBMCs. The genes are TRBV4-2 and TRBJ2-7; D is possibly TRBD2 (6 bases). This clonotype was sampled from a woman aged 45-65 years in good health and CMV-seropositive. In DNA form, the CDR3 reads TGTGCCAGCAGCCAAGTAAGTGGGAGGGAGCAGTACTTC. It is translated as CASSQVSGREQYF.